The source of this T cell receptor beta chain is a study of blood T cell repertoires in COVID-19. Measured with immunoSEQ multiplex PCR; TCRdb has only the in-frame clones, and not every one. The sample shows about 95,000 clones, approximately 80% of them seen only once. CDR1 and CDR2 from the germline V gene are SNHLY and FYNNEI. The CDR3 spans 20 residues. Trimming took 5 bases from V and 4 from J; bases not matched to a gene: 23. The TCR comes from an elderly man with COVID-19, enrolled during active disease. The sequenced sample was peripheral blood. The chain is built from TRBV2 and TRBJ1-1, with TRBD1 identical over 9 bases. The CDR3 DNA is TGTGCCAGCAGTTATACTCCTCTACAGGGGGCGAGGGCGGCGGGCACTGAAGCTTTCTTT. It encodes CASSYTPLQGARAAGTEAFF.